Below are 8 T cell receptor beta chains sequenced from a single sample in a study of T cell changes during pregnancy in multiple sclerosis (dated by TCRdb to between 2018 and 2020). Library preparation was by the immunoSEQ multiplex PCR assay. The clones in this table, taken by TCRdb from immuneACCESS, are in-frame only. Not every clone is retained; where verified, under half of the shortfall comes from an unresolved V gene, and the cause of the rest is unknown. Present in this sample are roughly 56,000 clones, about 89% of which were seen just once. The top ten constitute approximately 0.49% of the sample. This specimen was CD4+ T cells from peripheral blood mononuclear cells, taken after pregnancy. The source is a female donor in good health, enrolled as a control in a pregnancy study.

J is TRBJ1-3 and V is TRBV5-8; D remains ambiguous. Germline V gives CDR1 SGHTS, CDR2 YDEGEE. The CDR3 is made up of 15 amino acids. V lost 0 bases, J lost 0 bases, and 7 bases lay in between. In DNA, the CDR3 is TGTGCCAGCAGCTTGGAGCGGACCTCTGGAAACACCATATATTTT. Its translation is CASSLERTSGNTIYF.

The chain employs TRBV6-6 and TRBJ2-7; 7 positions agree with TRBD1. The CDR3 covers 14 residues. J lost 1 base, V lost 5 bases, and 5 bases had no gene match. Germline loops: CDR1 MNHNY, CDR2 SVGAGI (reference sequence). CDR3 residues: CASSPLQGSYEQYF. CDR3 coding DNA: TGTGCCAGCAGTCCCTTACAGGGGTCCTACGAGCAGTACTTC.

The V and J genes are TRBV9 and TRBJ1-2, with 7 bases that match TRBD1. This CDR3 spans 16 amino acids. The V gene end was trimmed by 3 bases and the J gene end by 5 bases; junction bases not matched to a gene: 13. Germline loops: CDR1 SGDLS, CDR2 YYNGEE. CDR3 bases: TGTGCCAGCAGCGGACGACAGGGTGGATATCCGTATGGCTACACCTTC. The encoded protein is CASSGRQGGYPYGYTF.

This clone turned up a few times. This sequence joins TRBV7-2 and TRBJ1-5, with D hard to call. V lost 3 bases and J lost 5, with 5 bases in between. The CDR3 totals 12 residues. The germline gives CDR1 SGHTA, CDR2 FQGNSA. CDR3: CASSLADQPQHF. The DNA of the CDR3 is TGTGCCAGCAGCTTGGCAGATCAGCCCCAGCATTTT.

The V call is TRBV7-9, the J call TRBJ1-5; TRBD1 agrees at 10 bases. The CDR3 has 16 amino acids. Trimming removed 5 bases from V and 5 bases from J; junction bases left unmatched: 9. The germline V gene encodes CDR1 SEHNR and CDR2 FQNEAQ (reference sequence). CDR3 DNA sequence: TGTGCCAGCAGCCCAGTGGACAGGGGGAAATATCAGCCCCAGCATTTT. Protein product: CASSPVDRGKYQPQHF. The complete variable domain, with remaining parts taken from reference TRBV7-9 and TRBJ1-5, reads DTGVSQNPRHKITKRGQNVTFRCDPISEHNRLYWYRQTLGQGPEFLTYFQNEAQLEKSRLLSDRFSAERPKGSFSTLEIQRTEQGDSAMYLCASSPVDRGKYQPQHFGDGTRLSIL.

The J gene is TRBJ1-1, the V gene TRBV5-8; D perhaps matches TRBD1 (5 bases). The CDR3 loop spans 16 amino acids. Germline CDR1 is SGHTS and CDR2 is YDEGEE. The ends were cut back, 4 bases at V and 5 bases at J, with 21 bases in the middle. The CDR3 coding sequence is TGTGCCAGCAGCGCGGGACGCCGTCTTAGTAGGACTGAAGCTTTCTTT. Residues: CASSAGRRLSRTEAFF.

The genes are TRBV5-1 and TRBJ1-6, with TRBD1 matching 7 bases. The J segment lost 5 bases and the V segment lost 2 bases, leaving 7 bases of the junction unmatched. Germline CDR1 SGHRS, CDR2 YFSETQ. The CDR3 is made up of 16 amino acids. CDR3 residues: CASSLSGQTNNSPLHF. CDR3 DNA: TGCGCCAGCAGCTTATCGGGACAGACGAATAATTCACCCCTCCACTTT.

Here the CDR3 DNA reads TGTGCCATCAGTGAGCGGACGGGAAACTATGGCTACACCTTC. This gives the protein CAISERTGNYGYTF. This chain links TRBV10-3 with TRBJ1-2; D is undetermined. The CDR3 has 14 amino acids. The germline V gene has CDR1 ENHRY and CDR2 SYGVKD. V lost 2 bases and J 2 bases, leaving 9 bases between the germline ends.